The TCR beta chain described here comes from a study of spatial heterogeneity in lung cancer (dated by TCRdb to between 2018 and 2021). Describing the broader study: Beta-chain transcripts were consistently detected in greater numbers than alpha-chain transcripts, which likely reflects a higher abundance of beta-chain transcripts. A strong correlation was found between TCR transcript counts in tumor regions and a T cell transcriptional module score from matched bulk RNA-seq. In the raw uncorrected reads, each unique combination of TCR and UMI appeared more than ten times on average. The study quantitatively compared TCR alpha and beta repertoires across multiple tumor regions, matched nontumor lung and blood in non-small cell lung cancer. TCR repertoire features were related to nonsynonymous mutation counts determined by whole-exome sequencing of tumor tissue. Both alpha and beta chains were TCR-sequenced in around 230 tumor regions, under 70 matched nontumor lung samples and around 50 PBMC samples obtained at surgery. Study-level results and caveats: Estimated TCR-seq coverage of tumor T cells was only roughly 7% for alpha chains and approximately 12% for beta chains. Confirming at a functional level the hypothesis that regional TCRs recognize regional mutations was considered to require additional single-cell paired TCR alpha and beta sequencing. The tumor nonsynonymous mutation count correlated with the number of expanded alpha and beta TCRs within the tumor. Counts of ubiquitous and regional expanded TCRs were found to correlate with counts of ubiquitous and regional nonsynonymous mutations, respectively.

Libraries came from 5' RACE. The listed sequencing device is NextSeq 500. To allow correction of PCR and sequencing errors, the TCR library protocol tagged every TCR cDNA molecule with a unique molecular identifier. Under the source paper's analysis protocol: TCR identification, UMI-based error correction and CDR3 extraction were all carried out with Decombinator tools. TCRs above a frequency of 2 per 1,000, corresponding to the top 1% of the tumor frequency distribution, were defined as expanded. Expanded tumor TCRs were classed as regional if statistically deemed absent (corrected P<0.05) from at least one tumor region, otherwise ubiquitous. Each repertoire was subsampled 100 times to 5,000 TCRs, after which Renyi diversity was computed with the R vegan package. To build CDR3 similarity networks, amino acid triplet string-kernel similarity was used, and CDR3s were connected when their pairwise similarity was above 0.82. Clones were called with MiXCR by TCRdb after fastp trimmed the public reads at Q25, and only in-frame beta chains were retained. Each entry is one CDR3 protein sequence, shown with its most common DNA and genes. The V and J calls, along with clone size, are taken from TCRdb and not from the paper's own processing. In all, the sample holds thousands of distinct CDR3 sequences, and approximately 19% of those were seen once. The ten largest clonotypes hold more than 10% of the sample.

In the paper's terms, the time point label means: sample taken at primary tumor resection. The donors were 70 or so patients from the lung TRACERx cohort who had early-stage, untreated non-small cell lung cancer. TCR sequencing used whole RNA extracted from tumor and nontumor lung tissue, or from cryopreserved PBMC samples, without cell sorting. Only patients with enough RNA available from two or more tumor regions were chosen for TCR sequencing. Before being selected, tumor and adjacent nontumor lung specimens were reviewed by a lung pathologist. This clonotype is medium-sized (0.01 to 0.1%) in terms of sample share. No antigen is known for it. Nothing much larger sits one base from this clone, and base qualities are not available. For CDR1 and CDR2, the germline V gene lists MDHEN and SYDVKM. The CDR3 holds 14 amino acids from the cysteine to the phenylalanine. The DNA shown is the 42-base CDR3, in frame from base 1. V gives up 2 bases and J gives up 8 bases, and the segment between their germline ends measures 15 bases.

Sequencing used lung tumor tissue, obtained at surgery. This TCR came from a female donor with early-stage non-small cell lung cancer. The rearrangement joined TRBV28 to TRBJ1-2; the D gene is perhaps TRBD1, from 6 matching bases. For the CDR3, the sequence is CASSLGTRFLGYTF. In nucleotides, the sequence is TGTGCCAGCAGTTTAGGGACAAGGTTCTTGGGCTACACCTTC.